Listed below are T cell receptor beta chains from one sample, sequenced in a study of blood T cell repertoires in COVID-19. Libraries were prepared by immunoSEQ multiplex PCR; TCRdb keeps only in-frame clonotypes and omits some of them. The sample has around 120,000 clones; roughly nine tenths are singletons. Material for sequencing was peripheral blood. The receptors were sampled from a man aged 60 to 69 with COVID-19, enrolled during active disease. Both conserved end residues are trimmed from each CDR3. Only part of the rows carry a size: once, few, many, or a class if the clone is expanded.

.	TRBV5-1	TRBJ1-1	ASSLSGTGNTEAF
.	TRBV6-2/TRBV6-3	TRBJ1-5	ASSYWQNQPQH
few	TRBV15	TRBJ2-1	ATSRDAANNEQF
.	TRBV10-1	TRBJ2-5	ASSAGLPELETQY
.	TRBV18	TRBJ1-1	ASSPGQRGTEAF
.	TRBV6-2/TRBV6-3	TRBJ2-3	ASSQGLAGDIDTQY
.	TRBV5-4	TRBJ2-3	ASSLSGASTDTQY
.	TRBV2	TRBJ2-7	ASSLAGGNYEQY
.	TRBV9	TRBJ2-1	ASSVEASGEQF
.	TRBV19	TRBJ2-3	ASSILGLAGGPDTQY
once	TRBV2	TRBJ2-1	ASWGGNEQF
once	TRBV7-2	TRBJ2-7	ASSADRAYYEQY
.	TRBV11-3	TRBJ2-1	ASSPGTGSFHSEQF
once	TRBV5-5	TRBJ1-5	ASSYVDRGIFNNQPQH
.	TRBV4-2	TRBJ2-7	ASSQSFFGRGLSYEQY
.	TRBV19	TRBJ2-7	ASSISRTSVYEQY
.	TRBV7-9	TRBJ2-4	ASSDTGAIQY
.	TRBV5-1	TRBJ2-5	ASSLGREETQY
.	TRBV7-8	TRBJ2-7	ASSSIAGGSYEQY
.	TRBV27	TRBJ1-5	ASSSGQGGRPQH
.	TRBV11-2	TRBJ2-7	ASSLTGLSYEQY
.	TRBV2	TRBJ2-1	ASRVGDWGEQF
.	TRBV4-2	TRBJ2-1	ASSQAAGAGYSYNEQF
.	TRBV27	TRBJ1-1	ATGGGHTNTEAF
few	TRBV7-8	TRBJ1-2	ASSGWGGSNGYT
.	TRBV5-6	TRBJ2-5	ASSLDRVETQY
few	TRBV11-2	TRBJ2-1	ASSYTSGVSYNEQF
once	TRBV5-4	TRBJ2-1	ASSLKRGDHNEQF
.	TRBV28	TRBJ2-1	ASSFPSAIFNEQF
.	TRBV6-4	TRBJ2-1	ASSDFRTSGRPQV
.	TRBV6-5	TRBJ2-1	ASSLAGEVGYEQF
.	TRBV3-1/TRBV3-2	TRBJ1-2	ASSPRGGISGYT
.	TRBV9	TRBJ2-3	ASSDLPDYTDTQY
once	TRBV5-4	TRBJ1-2	ASSLGQGANYT
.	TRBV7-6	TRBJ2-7	ASSFSGRGNEQY
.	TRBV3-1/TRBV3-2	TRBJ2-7	ASSQVGQSYEQY
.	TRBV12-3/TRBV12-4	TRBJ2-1	ASSLDSYNEQF
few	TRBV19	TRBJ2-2	ASSGTGGFGELF
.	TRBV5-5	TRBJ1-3	ASSFGTVGNTIY
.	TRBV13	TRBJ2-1	ASSTGTSGRYNEQF
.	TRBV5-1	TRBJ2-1	ASSFLGTSLHNEQF